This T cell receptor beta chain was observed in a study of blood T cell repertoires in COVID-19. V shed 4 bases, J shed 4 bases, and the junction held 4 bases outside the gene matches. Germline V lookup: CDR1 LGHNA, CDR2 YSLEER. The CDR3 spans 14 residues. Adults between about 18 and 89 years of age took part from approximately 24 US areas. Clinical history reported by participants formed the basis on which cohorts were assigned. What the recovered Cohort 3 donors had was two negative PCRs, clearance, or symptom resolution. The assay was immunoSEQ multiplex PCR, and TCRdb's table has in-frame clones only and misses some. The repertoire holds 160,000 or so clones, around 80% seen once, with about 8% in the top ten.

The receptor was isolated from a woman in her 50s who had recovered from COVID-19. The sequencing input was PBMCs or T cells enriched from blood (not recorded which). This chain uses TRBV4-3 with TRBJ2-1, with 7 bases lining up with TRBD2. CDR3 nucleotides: TGCGCCAGCAGCCTAAGCGGGGCTTACAATGAGCAGTTCTTC. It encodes CASSLSGAYNEQFF.